This TCR beta chain was recorded in a study of CD8 T cells in Susac syndrome. A quantity of roughly 0.5 to 1 ug RNA underwent reverse transcription using random hexamers. MiXCR, run by TCRdb on the immunoSEQ multiplex PCR reads, gives a single entry per CDR3 protein. This sample has over 100,000 distinct CDR3 sequences, with about 94% found just once. J gave up 4 bases and V 5 bases, and 3 bases lay outside the gene matches. The CDR3 covers 13 residues. Germline CDR1 and CDR2: MNHEY and SMNVEV (reference sequence). What was sequenced was CD8+ T cells from PBMCs. The gene calls are TRBV27 and TRBJ2-5; 8 bases fit TRBD1. The source is a human donor with Susac syndrome. CDR3 coding DNA: TGTGCCAGCAGTCGCGGACAGGGAGAGACCCAGTACTTC. Translating it yields CASSRGQGETQYF.